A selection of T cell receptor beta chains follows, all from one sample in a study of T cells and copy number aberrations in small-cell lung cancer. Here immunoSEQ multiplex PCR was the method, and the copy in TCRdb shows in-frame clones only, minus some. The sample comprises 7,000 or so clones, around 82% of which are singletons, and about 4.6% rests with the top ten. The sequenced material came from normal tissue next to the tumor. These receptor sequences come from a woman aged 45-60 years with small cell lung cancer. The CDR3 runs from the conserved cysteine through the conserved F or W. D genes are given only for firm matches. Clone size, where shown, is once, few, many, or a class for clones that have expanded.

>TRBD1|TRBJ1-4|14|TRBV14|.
CASSPDRAIEKLFF
TGTGCCAGCAGCCCGGACAGGGCGATTGAAAAACTGTTTTTT
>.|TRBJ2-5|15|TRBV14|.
CASSQEVGTRETQYF
TGTGCCAGCAGCCAAGAGGTTGGGACCAGGGAGACCCAGTACTTC
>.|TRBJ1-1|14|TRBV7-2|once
CASSYRPGDTEAFF
TGTGCCAGCAGCTATCGCCCGGGGGACACTGAAGCTTTCTTT
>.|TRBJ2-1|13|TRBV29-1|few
CSVYLQGPNEQFF
TGCAGCGTCTATCTGCAGGGACCCAATGAGCAGTTCTTC
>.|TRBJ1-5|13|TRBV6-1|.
CASRSTGNQPQHF
TGTGCCAGCAGAAGTACCGGCAATCAGCCCCAGCATTTT
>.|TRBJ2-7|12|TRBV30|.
CAWSRPGLEQYF
TGTGCCTGGAGTAGGCCAGGGCTTGAGCAGTACTTC
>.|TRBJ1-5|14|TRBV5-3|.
CARSLRDSNQPQHF
TGTGCCAGAAGCTTAAGGGATAGCAATCAGCCCCAGCATTTT
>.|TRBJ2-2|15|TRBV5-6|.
CASSRVPKNTGELFF
TGTGCCAGCAGCCGGGTACCAAAGAACACCGGGGAGCTGTTTTTT
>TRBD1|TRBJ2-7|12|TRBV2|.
CASTGGAYEQYF
TGTGCCAGCACAGGGGGCGCCTACGAGCAGTACTTC
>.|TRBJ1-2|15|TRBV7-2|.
CASSLPNRVSYGYTF
TGTGCCAGCAGCCTACCTAACAGGGTCAGCTATGGCTACACCTTC
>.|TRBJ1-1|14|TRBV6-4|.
CASSDGWDTTEAFF
TGTGCCAGCAGTGACGGTTGGGACACCACTGAAGCTTTCTTT
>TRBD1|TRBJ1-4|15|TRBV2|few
CASTGETGEDEKLFF
TGTGCCAGCACGGGAGAGACAGGGGAAGACGAAAAACTGTTTTTT
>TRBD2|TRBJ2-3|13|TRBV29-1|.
CSAGGSVRDTQYF
TGCAGCGCGGGAGGGTCAGTCAGGGATACGCAGTATTTT
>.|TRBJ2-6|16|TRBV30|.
CAWSVLGVTGANVLTF
TGTGCCTGGAGTGTACTAGGGGTCACTGGGGCCAACGTCCTGACTTTC
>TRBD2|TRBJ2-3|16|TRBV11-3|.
CASSQGLAVSTDTQYF
TGTGCCAGCAGCCAGGGACTAGCGGTGAGCACAGATACGCAGTATTTT
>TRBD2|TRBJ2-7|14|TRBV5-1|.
CASKPGLAKYEQYF
TGCGCCAGCAAACCGGGACTAGCAAAGTACGAGCAGTACTTC
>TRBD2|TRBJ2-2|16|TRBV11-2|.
CASSRVAGVNTGELFF
TGTGCCAGCAGCAGAGTGGCGGGAGTGAACACCGGGGAGCTGTTTTTT
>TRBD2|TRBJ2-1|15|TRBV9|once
CASSVGLAGYNEQFF
TGTGCCAGCAGCGTAGGCCTAGCGGGATACAATGAGCAGTTCTTC